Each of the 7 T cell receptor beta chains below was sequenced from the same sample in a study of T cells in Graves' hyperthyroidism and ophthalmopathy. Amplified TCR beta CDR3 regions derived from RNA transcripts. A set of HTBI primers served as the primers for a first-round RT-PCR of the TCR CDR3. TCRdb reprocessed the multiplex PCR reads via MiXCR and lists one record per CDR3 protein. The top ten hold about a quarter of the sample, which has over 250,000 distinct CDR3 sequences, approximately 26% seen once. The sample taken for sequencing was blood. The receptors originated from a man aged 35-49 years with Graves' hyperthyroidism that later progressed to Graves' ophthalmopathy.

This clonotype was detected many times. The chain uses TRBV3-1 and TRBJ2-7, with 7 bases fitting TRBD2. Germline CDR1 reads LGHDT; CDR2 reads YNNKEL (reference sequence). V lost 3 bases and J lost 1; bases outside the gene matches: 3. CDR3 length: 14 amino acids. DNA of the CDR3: TGTGCCAGCAGCCATACTAGCGAGTCCTACGAGCAGTACTTC. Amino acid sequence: CASSHTSESYEQYF.

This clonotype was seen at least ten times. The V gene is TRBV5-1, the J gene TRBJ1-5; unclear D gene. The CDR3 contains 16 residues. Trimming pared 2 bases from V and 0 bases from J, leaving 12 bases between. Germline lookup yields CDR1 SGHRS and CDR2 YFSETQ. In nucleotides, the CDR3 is TGCGCCAGCAGCTTTGGAGGGCTCGATAGCAATCAGCCCCAGCATTTT. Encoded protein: CASSFGGLDSNQPQHF.

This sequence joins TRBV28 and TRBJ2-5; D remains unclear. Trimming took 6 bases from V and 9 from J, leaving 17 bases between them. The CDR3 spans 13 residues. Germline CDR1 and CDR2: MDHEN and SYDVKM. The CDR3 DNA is TGTGCCAGCAGCTCCCGTGAAAGAAAGGCCCAGTACTTC. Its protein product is CASSSRERKAQYF.

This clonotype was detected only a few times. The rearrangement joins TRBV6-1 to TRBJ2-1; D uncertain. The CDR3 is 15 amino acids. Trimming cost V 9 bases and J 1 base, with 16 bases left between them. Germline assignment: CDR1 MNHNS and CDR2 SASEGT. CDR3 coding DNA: TGTGCCAGTGGTTCGGCCGGACCTTCCTACAATGAGCAGTTCTTC. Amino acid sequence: CASGSAGPSYNEQFF.

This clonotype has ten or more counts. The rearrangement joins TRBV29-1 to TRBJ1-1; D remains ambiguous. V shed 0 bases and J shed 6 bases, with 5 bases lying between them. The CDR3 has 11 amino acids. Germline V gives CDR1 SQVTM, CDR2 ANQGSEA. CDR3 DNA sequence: TGCAGCGTTGAAGATCCCCCTGAAGCTTTCTTT. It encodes CSVEDPPEAFF.

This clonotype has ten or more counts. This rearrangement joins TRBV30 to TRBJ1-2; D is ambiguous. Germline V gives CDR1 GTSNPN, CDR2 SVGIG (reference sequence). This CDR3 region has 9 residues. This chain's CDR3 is CGHPYGYTF. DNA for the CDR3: TGTGGACACCCTTATGGCTACACCTTC.

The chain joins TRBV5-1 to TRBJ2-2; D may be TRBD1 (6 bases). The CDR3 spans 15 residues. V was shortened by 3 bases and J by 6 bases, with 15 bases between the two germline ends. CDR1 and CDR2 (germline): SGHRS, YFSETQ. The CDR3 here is CASSSTQQGSGELFF. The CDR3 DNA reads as TGCGCCAGCAGCTCGACTCAACAGGGTTCCGGGGAGCTGTTTTTT.